One sample yielded the 31 T cell receptor beta chains listed below, sequenced in a study of control samples from healthy donors and cancer patients. Clones were sequenced by immunoSEQ multiplex PCR, and TCRdb holds only the in-frame ones, with some missing. The sample holds tens of thousands of clones, roughly 95% seen once. Sequenced: blood. The receptors stem from a woman between 18 and 29 years old in good health.

V and J are TRBV18 and TRBJ1-2; 12 bases line up with TRBD1. This CDR3 comprises 16 residues. Germline CDR1 KGHSH, CDR2 LQKENI. V lost 3 bases and J lost 7; bases outside the gene matches: 9. The CDR3 nucleotides read TGTGCCAGCTCACCCCGGGCGGGACAGGGGGCCGTTGGCTACACCTTC. Translation: CASSPRAGQGAVGYTF.

This chain uses TRBV7-9 with TRBJ1-2; D perhaps matches TRBD1 (5 bases). The CDR3 spans 12 residues. Germline CDR1 is SEHNR and CDR2 is FQNEAQ (reference sequence). The V and J ends lost 5 bases and 6 bases respectively, with 10 bases between them. This CDR3 is CASSPGTDGYTF. CDR3 in DNA: TGTGCCAGCAGCCCCGGGACTGATGGCTACACCTTC.

This clone was observed once. The V gene is TRBV2, the J gene TRBJ1-2; possibly TRBD1 for D (5 bases). CDR1 and CDR2 (germline): SNHLY, FYNNEI. V was cut by 8 bases and J by 5 bases, with 9 bases left in between. The CDR3 length is 11 residues. DNA for the CDR3: TGTGCCAGCGGGGCAAATTATGGCTACACCTTC. Amino acid sequence: CASGANYGYTF. The variable domain in full, with the rest retrieved from reference TRBV2 and TRBJ1-2, is EPEVTQTPSHQVTQMGQEVILRCVPISNHLYFYWYRQILGQKVEFLVSFYNNEISEKSEIFDDQFSVERPDGSNFTLKIRSTKLEDSAMYFCASGANYGYTFGSGTRLTVV.

The chain combines TRBV7-2 with TRBJ1-4; TRBD1 matches 8 bases. This CDR3 region has 13 residues. V lost 5 bases to trimming and J lost 6 bases; unmatched junction nucleotides: 2. CDR1 is SGHTA and CDR2 is FQGNSA in the germline V gene. In DNA, the CDR3 is TGTGCCAGCAGCGGACAGGGATATGAAAAACTGTTTTTT. Residues: CASSGQGYEKLFF.

The chain uses TRBV4-1 and TRBJ1-1, with D unresolved. V dropped 0 bases and J dropped 11 bases, with 13 bases sitting between them. CDR1 and CDR2 from the germline V gene are MGHRA and YSYEKL. The CDR3 is 13 residues long. The CDR3 spells CASSQEGMGAAFF. As DNA, the CDR3 is TGCGCCAGCAGCCAAGAAGGGATGGGTGCGGCTTTCTTT.

The chain carries TRBV7-8 and TRBJ1-4; D is unclear. V dropped 1 base and J dropped 8 bases, with 11 bases sitting between them. CDR1 is SGHVS, CDR2 FQNEAQ, per germline. CDR3 length: 14 amino acids. DNA for the CDR3: TGTGCCAGCAGCTTAGTGGGCAGCGCGGAAAAACTGTTTTTT. Protein sequence: CASSLVGSAEKLFF.

This sequence joins TRBV7-2 and TRBJ1-1; D ambiguous. Germline V CDR1 and CDR2: SGHTA, FQGNSA. Between the trimmed V and J ends, which lost 1 base and 0 bases, there was a span of 9 bases. This CDR3 has 15 residues. CDR3 in amino acids: CASSLGIRVNTEAFF. CDR3 in DNA: TGTGCCAGCAGCTTAGGGATAAGGGTGAACACTGAAGCTTTCTTT. The full variable domain, rest sourced from reference TRBV7-2 and TRBJ1-1, is GAGVSQSPSNKVTEKGKDVELRCDPISGHTALYWYRQSLGQGLEFLIYFQGNSAPDKSGLPSDRFSAERTGGSVSTLTIQRTQQEDSAVYLCASSLGIRVNTEAFFGQGTRLTVV.

On this clone: An end of the junction does not agree with germline; a read error may underlie this. The J gene is TRBJ2-7, the V gene TRBV7-7, with D unresolved. There are 13 residues in the CDR3. From germline, CDR1 is SSHAT and CDR2 FNYEAQ (reference sequence). CDR3 sequence: CASSLAGSYEQYF. CDR3 in DNA: TGTGCTAGCAGCTTAGCCGGCAGCTACGAGCAGTACTTC.

V usage is TRBV7-8 and J usage is TRBJ1-2; 7 nucleotides align to TRBD1. With V trimmed by 4 bases and J by 4 bases, 6 bases remained unmatched. Germline loops: CDR1 SGHVS, CDR2 FQNEAQ. The CDR3 is 14 amino acids. The CDR3 region has the DNA TGTGCCAGCAGCTCACAGACAGGGACCTATGGCTACACCTTC. This sequence encodes CASSSQTGTYGYTF.

The genes are TRBV7-8 and TRBJ1-4, with 7 bases identical to TRBD1. This CDR3 has 14 amino acids. Germline CDR1 is SGHVS and CDR2 is FQNEAQ. V dropped 5 bases and J dropped 8; count of bases not matched to a gene: 8. CDR3 bases: TGTGCCAGCAGCCCCAGGGGGATTAAGGAAAAACTGTTTTTT. Protein product: CASSPRGIKEKLFF. The variable domain in full, with the rest retrieved from reference TRBV7-8 and TRBJ1-4, is GAGVSQSPRYKVAKRGQDVALRCDPISGHVSLFWYQQALGQGPEFLTYFQNEAQLDKSGLPSDRFFAERPEGSVSTLKIQRTQQEDSAVYLCASSPRGIKEKLFFGSGTQLSVL.

CDR3 coding DNA: TGCGCCAGCAGCCAGCGGGGCCACACAGATACGCAGTATTTT. It yields the protein CASSQRGHTDTQYF. V usage is TRBV4-3 and J usage is TRBJ2-3; D might be TRBD2 (6 bases). Trimming removed 3 bases from V and 2 bases from J, with 9 bases in between. Per the germline V gene, CDR1 is LGHNA and CDR2 is YSLEER. CDR3 size: 14 residues.

The gene calls are TRBV24-1 and TRBJ2-7, with TRBD2 matching over 9 bases. The CDR3 runs to 15 residues. Germline lookup yields CDR1 KGHDR and CDR2 SFDVKD. Germline trimming cut 6 bases from V and 3 bases from J; bases unmatched to any gene: 8. CDR3 sequence: CATSHTGTSFYEQYF. The CDR3 bases are TGTGCCACCAGTCATACCGGGACTAGCTTCTACGAGCAGTACTTC.

The chain links TRBV7-2 to TRBJ2-1, with no clear D. Trimming pared 0 bases from V and 10 bases from J, leaving 13 bases between. The CDR3 extends over 14 amino acids. From germline, CDR1 is SGHTA and CDR2 FQGNSA. The CDR3 nucleotides are TGTGCCAGCAGCTTAGCGGGAAACTTAGAGGAGCAGTTCTTC. Encoded protein: CASSLAGNLEEQFF.

The chain uses TRBV6-6 and TRBJ1-3; D is unclear. Germline CDR1 and CDR2: MNHNY and SVGAGI (reference sequence). V gave up 6 bases and J gave up 0 bases, with 6 bases separating them. The CDR3 contains 13 residues. The CDR3 sequence is CASRSTSGNTIYF. The CDR3 nucleotides are TGTGCCAGCAGAAGTACCTCTGGAAACACCATATATTTT.

As DNA, the CDR3 is TGTGCCAGCAGCTTAAGGGGAGGGACCCAGTACTTC. This gives the protein CASSLRGGTQYF. V gene TRBV7-8 combines with J gene TRBJ2-5, with TRBD2 as a possible D gene (6 bases). Between the trimmed V and J ends, which lost 2 bases and 7 bases, there was a span of 8 bases. The CDR3 is 12 amino acids. CDR1 and CDR2 from the germline V gene are SGHVS and FQNEAQ.

The chain carries TRBV6-1 and TRBJ2-5, with D hard to call. Germline assignment: CDR1 MNHNS and CDR2 SASEGT. Trimming took off 3 bases at V and 2 bases at J, with 10 bases between the two ends. This CDR3 is built from 14 residues. CDR3 loop: CASSEFGPQETQYF. DNA for the CDR3: TGTGCCAGCAGTGAGTTCGGCCCTCAAGAGACCCAGTACTTC.

The chain couples TRBV5-4 to TRBJ2-3; 8 positions match TRBD2. The CDR3 spans 15 residues. The germline CDR1 and CDR2 sequences are SGHNT and YYREEE (reference sequence). The V segment lost 0 bases and the J segment 0 bases; nucleotides outside the gene matches: 0. The CDR3 region has the DNA TGTGCCAGCAGCTTGGCGGGGGGGAGCACAGATACGCAGTATTTT. Amino acids: CASSLAGGSTDTQYF.

The gene calls are TRBV27 and TRBJ1-1, with a tentative D call TRBD1 (5 bases). Germline-derived CDR1 and CDR2 are MNHEY and SMNVEV (reference sequence). The CDR3 sequence is 15 residues long. V lost 5 bases and J 1 base, leaving 14 bases between the germline ends. Written as DNA, the CDR3 is TGTGCCAGCAGTGAATGGAGACAGCAGAACACTGAAGCTTTCTTT. Its protein product is CASSEWRQQNTEAFF.

The V and J genes are TRBV7-3 and TRBJ2-1; 7 bases are a match to TRBD1. From germline, CDR1 is SGHTA and CDR2 FQGTGA. The CDR3 is made up of 15 amino acids. Unmatched junction bases numbered 3, after V lost 2 bases and J lost 2 bases. The CDR3 nucleotides read TGTGCCAGCAGCTTAGGCCAGGGGGCCTACAATGAGCAGTTCTTC. Its translation: CASSLGQGAYNEQFF.

CDR3 coding DNA: TGCGCCAGCAGCCAAGAACTAGCGGATAAGGCCTACGAGCAGTACTTC. It yields the protein CASSQELADKAYEQYF. This sequence joins TRBV4-3 and TRBJ2-7; 8 nucleotides match TRBD2. This CDR3 is built from 16 residues. Germline loops: CDR1 LGHNA, CDR2 YSLEER. V trimming: 0 bases; J trimming: 2 bases; junction bases outside the gene matches: 6.

The J gene is TRBJ1-2, the V gene TRBV6-4; 7 bases are shared with TRBD1. This CDR3 comprises 15 residues. V was pared by 6 bases and J by 8 bases, with 15 bases of the junction left unmatched. CDR1 is MRHNA and CDR2 is SNTAGT in the germline V gene. The CDR3 DNA is TGTGCCAGCAGCCCCCTTATAGGGGGCGCTTACGGCTACACCTTC. The encoded protein is CASSPLIGGAYGYTF.

This sequence joins TRBV19 and TRBJ2-3, with 9 bases fitting TRBD2. The V gene end was trimmed by 7 bases and the J gene end by 4 bases; junction bases not matched to a gene: 15. This CDR3 contains 17 residues. The germline V gene has CDR1 LNHDA and CDR2 SQIVND (reference sequence). CDR3 protein: CASIPRRGGGLPDTQYF. DNA of the CDR3: TGTGCCAGTATCCCCAGGCGGGGGGGCGGTTTGCCAGATACGCAGTATTTT. The whole variable domain, remainder taken from reference TRBV19 and TRBJ2-3, is DGGITQSPKYLFRKEGQNVTLSCEQNLNHDAMYWYRQDPGQGLRLIYYSQIVNDFQKGDIAEGYSVSREKKESFPLTVTSAQKNPTAFYLCASIPRRGGGLPDTQYFGPGTRLTVL.

The chain couples TRBV7-8 to TRBJ1-2, with 8 bases matching TRBD1. The CDR3 has 14 residues. The germline CDR1 and CDR2 sequences are SGHVS and FQNEAQ. The junction had 10 bases not matched to a gene; V was cut back by 5 bases and J by 8 bases. Here the CDR3 DNA reads TGTGCCAGCAGCCCGGACAGGGAGGTGAACGGCTACACCTTC. It codes for CASSPDREVNGYTF.

V and J are TRBV5-6 and TRBJ1-5; D call uncertain. V was pared by 6 bases and J by 0 bases, with 22 bases between. The CDR3 length is 18 residues. CDR1 and CDR2 (germline): SGHDT, YYEEEE. CDR3 loop: CASTLHTGGYYSNQPQHF. The CDR3 DNA reads TGTGCCAGCACCTTACACACCGGTGGCTACTATAGCAATCAGCCCCAGCATTTT. The variable domain in full, with the rest retrieved from reference TRBV5-6 and TRBJ1-5, is DAGVTQSPTHLIKTRGQQVTLRCSPKSGHDTVSWYQQALGQGPQFIFQYYEEEERQRGNFPDRFSGHQFPNYSSELNVNALLLGDSALYLCASTLHTGGYYSNQPQHFGDGTRLSIL.

The chain combines TRBV19 with TRBJ2-2; the D gene is possibly TRBD1 (7 bases). This CDR3 comprises 14 residues. CDR1 and CDR2 from the germline V gene are LNHDA and SQIVND (reference sequence). The V end was cut by 6 bases, the J end by 7 bases, with 15 bases between. The DNA for the CDR3 is TGTGCCAGTAGAAGGACAGGAGGGGGCGGGGAGCTGTTTTTT. Its translation: CASRRTGGGGELFF.

The chain uses TRBV28 and TRBJ1-5; weak D call: TRBD1 (5 bases). The V and J ends lost 3 bases and 11 bases respectively, with 20 bases between them. The CDR3 runs 15 residues. Germline CDR1 is MDHEN and CDR2 is SYDVKM. The CDR3 sequence is CASSFRDRGVTSQHF. The DNA for the CDR3 is TGTGCCAGCAGTTTTAGGGACCGAGGGGTTACTTCCCAGCATTTT.

The chain is built from TRBV29-1 and TRBJ2-3; no firm D call. V dropped 5 bases and J dropped 2 bases, with 8 bases sitting between them. Germline V CDR1 and CDR2: SQVTM, ANQGSEA. The CDR3 contains 12 residues. CDR3 sequence (DNA): TGCAGCGTTAGGACGATCACAGATACGCAGTATTTT. Translating gives CSVRTITDTQYF.

The V call is TRBV2, the J call TRBJ1-2; D gene uncertain. The CDR3 extends over 13 amino acids. Trimming left V 3 bases short and J 1 base short, with 6 bases between. CDR1 and CDR2 (germline): SNHLY, FYNNEI. CDR3 nucleotide sequence: TGTGCCAGCAGTGACCCCAATAACTATGGCTACACCTTC. Encoded protein: CASSDPNNYGYTF. Drawing the rest from reference TRBV2 and TRBJ1-2, the complete variable domain is EPEVTQTPSHQVTQMGQEVILRCVPISNHLYFYWYRQILGQKVEFLVSFYNNEISEKSEIFDDQFSVERPDGSNFTLKIRSTKLEDSAMYFCASSDPNNYGYTFGSGTRLTVV.

The rearrangement links TRBV6-2 or TRBV6-3 to TRBJ1-3; possible D gene TRBD1, 5 bases. The CDR3 consists of 14 residues. CDR1 is MNHEY, CDR2 SVGEGT, per germline. V lost 4 bases and J 2 bases, leaving 9 bases between the germline ends. DNA for the CDR3: TGTGCCAGCAGTTTCGGACATGCTGGAAACACCATATATTTT. This gives the protein CASSFGHAGNTIYF.

This sequence joins TRBV19 and TRBJ1-1; no clear D gene. Per germline, CDR1 LNHDA and CDR2 SQIVND (reference sequence). The CDR3 sequence is 12 residues long. For the CDR3, the DNA is TGTGTCACTCAAGGAGGGATCGCTGAAGCTTTCTTT. This encodes CVTQGGIAEAFF.

The chain has TRBV3-1 (or the pseudogene TRBV3-2) and TRBJ2-3; TRBD2 matches 7 bases. The germline V gene has CDR1 LGHDT and CDR2 YNNKEL (reference sequence). The CDR3 length is 15 residues. V lost 10 bases and J lost 2; bases outside the gene matches: 12. CDR3 amino acids: CATNPGTTYTDTQYF. In nucleotides, the CDR3 is TGTGCCACCAACCCCGGGACTACCTACACAGATACGCAGTATTTT.